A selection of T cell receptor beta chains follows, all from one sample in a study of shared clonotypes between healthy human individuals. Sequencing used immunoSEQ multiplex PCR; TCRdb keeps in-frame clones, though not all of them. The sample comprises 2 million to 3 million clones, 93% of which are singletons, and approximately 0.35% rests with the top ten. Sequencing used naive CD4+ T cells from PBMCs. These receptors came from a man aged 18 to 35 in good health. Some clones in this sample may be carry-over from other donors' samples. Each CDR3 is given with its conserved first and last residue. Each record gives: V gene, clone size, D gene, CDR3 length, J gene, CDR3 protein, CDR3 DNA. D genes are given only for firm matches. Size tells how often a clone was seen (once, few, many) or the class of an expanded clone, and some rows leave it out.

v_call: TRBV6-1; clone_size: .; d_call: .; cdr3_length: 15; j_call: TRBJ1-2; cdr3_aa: CASSEDPRTYYGYTF; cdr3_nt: TGTGCCAGCAGTGAAGACCCAAGGACCTACTATGGCTACACCTTC
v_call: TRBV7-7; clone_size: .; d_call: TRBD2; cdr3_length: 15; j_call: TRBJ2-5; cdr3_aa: CASSLAGRVRETQYF; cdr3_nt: TGTGCCAGCAGCTTAGCGGGGAGGGTTAGGGAGACCCAGTACTTC
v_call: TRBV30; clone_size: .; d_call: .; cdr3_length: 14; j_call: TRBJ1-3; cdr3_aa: CAWSVGARGNTIYF; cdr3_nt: TGTGCCTGGAGTGTGGGGGCCCGAGGAAACACCATATATTTT
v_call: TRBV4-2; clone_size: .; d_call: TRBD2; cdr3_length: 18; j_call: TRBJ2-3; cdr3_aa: CASSHLKGTSLVADTQYF; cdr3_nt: TGTGCCAGCAGCCACCTCAAAGGGACTAGCCTGGTAGCAGATACGCAGTATTTT
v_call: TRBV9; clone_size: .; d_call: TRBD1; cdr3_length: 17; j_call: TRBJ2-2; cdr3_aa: CASSVSGQGATGRELFF; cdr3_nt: TGTGCCAGCAGCGTCTCGGGACAGGGGGCGACGGGGAGGGAGCTGTTTTTT
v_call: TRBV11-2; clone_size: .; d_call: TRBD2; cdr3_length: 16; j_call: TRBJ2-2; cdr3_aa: CASRRPGLAVTGELFF; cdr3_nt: TGTGCCAGCAGACGTCCGGGACTAGCGGTCACCGGGGAGCTGTTTTTT
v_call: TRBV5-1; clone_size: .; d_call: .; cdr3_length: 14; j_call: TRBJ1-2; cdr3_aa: CASSPLTGNYGYTF; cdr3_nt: TGCGCCAGCAGCCCTTTGACCGGGAACTATGGCTACACCTTC
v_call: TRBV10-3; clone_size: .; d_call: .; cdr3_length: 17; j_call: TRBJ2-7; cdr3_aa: CAISGSNRQGGNYEQYF; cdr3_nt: TGTGCCATCAGTGGGTCCAATAGACAGGGAGGGAACTACGAGCAGTACTTC
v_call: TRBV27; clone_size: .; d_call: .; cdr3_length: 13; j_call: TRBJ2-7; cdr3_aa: CASSTLRVSEQYF; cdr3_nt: TGTGCCAGCTCCACGTTAAGGGTCTCCGAGCAGTACTTC
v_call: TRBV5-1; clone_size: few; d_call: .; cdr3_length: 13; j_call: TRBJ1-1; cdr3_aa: CASSLYRGTEAFF; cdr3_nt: TGCGCCAGCAGCTTGTACCGGGGCACTGAAGCTTTCTTT
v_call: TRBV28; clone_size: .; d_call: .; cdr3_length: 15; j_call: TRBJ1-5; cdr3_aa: CASSLVGYSNQPQHF; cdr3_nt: TGTGCCAGCAGTTTAGTCGGTTATAGCAATCAGCCCCAGCATTTT
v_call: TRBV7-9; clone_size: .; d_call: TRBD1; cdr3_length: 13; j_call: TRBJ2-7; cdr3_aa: CASSLTTGDPQYF; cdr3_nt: TGTGCCAGCAGCTTAACCACAGGGGACCCGCAGTACTTC
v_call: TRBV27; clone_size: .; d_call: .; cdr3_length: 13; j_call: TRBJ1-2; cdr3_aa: CASSWMGGDGYTF; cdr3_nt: TGTGCCAGCAGCTGGATGGGGGGGGATGGCTACACCTTC
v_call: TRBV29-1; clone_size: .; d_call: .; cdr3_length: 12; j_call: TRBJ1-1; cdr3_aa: CSVRDPNTEAFF; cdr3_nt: TGCAGCGTTAGGGATCCTAACACTGAAGCTTTCTTT
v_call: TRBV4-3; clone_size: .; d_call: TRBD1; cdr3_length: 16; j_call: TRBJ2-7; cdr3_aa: CASSQATGTANYEQYF; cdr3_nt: TGCGCCAGCAGCCAAGCCACGGGGACAGCTAACTACGAGCAGTACTTC
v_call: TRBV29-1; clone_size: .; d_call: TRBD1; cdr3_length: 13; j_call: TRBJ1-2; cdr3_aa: CSVGRTGGWGYTF; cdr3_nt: TGCAGCGTTGGAAGGACAGGGGGATGGGGCTACACCTTC
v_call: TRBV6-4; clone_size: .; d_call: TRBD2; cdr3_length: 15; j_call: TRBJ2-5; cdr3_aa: CASSRGRGPAGTQYF; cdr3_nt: TGTGCCAGCAGCCGCGGGAGGGGGCCTGCGGGGACCCAGTACTTC
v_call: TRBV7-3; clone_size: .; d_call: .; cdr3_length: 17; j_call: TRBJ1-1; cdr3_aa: CASSLTYGGDKNTEAFF; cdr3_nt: TGTGCCAGCAGCTTAACGTACGGGGGCGATAAGAACACTGAAGCTTTCTTT
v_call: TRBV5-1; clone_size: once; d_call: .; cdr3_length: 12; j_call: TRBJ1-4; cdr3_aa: CASSEGNEKLFF; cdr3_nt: TGCGCCAGCAGCGAGGGGAATGAAAAACTGTTTTTT
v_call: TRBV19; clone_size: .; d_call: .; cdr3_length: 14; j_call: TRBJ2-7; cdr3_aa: CASSRGDNYYEQYF; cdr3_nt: TGTGCCAGTAGCCGAGGGGACAATTACTACGAGCAGTACTTC
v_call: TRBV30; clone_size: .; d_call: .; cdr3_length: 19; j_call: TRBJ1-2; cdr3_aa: CAWSVSRPTATRRGYGYTF; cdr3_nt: TGTGCCTGGAGTGTATCCCGTCCGACAGCCACCCGCCGTGGCTATGGCTACACCTTC
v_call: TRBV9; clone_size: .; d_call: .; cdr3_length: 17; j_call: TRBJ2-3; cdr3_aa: CASSAGQASGNTDTQYF; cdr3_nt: TGTGCCAGCAGCGCGGGACAGGCTAGCGGGAACACAGATACGCAGTATTTT
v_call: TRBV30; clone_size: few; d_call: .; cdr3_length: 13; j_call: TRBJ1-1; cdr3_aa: CAWRSGGNTEAFF; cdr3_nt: TGTGCCTGGAGATCGGGAGGGAACACTGAAGCTTTCTTT
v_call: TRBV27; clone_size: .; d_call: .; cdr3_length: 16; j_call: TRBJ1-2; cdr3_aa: CASSLNGYQGSYGYTF; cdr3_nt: TGTGCCAGCAGTTTGAATGGCTATCAGGGGAGCTATGGCTACACCTTC
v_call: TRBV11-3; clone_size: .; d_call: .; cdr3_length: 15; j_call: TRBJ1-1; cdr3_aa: CASSLDIDLAGDAFF; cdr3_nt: TGTGCCAGCAGCTTAGATATAGATCTGGCTGGTGATGCTTTCTTT
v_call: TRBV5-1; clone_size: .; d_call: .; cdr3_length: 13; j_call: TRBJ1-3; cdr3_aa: CASSLESRNTIYF; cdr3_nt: TGCGCCAGCAGCTTGGAGTCCCGAAACACCATATATTTT
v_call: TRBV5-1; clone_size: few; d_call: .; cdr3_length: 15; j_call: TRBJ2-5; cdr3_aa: CASSYTGTYQETQYF; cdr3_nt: TGCGCCAGCAGCTATACCGGGACATACCAAGAGACCCAGTACTTC
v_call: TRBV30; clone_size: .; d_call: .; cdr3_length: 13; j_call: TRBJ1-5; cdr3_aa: CAWSVRGRQPQHF; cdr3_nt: TGTGCCTGGAGTGTGAGGGGCCGTCAGCCCCAGCATTTT
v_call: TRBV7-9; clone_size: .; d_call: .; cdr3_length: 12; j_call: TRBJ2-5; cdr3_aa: CASTPLGETQYF; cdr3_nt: TGTGCCAGCACCCCCTTGGGAGAGACCCAGTACTTC
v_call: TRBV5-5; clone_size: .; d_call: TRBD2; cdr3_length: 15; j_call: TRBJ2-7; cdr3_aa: CANRLAGPQGSEQYF; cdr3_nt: TGTGCCAACCGACTAGCGGGGCCCCAGGGGAGCGAGCAGTACTTC
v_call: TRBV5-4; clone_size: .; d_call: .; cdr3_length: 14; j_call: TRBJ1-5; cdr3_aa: CASSFRPTDQPQHF; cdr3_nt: TGTGCCAGCAGCTTTCGTCCGACAGACCAGCCCCAGCATTTT
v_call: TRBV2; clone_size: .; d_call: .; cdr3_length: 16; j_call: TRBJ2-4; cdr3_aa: CASSETRISAKNIQYF; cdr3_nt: TGTGCCAGCAGTGAAACTCGCATATCAGCCAAAAACATTCAGTACTTC
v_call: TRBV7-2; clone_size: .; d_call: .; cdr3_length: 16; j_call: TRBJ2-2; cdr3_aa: CASTLLGQPNTGELFF; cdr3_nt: TGTGCCAGCACCCTACTCGGACAGCCCAACACCGGGGAGCTGTTTTTT